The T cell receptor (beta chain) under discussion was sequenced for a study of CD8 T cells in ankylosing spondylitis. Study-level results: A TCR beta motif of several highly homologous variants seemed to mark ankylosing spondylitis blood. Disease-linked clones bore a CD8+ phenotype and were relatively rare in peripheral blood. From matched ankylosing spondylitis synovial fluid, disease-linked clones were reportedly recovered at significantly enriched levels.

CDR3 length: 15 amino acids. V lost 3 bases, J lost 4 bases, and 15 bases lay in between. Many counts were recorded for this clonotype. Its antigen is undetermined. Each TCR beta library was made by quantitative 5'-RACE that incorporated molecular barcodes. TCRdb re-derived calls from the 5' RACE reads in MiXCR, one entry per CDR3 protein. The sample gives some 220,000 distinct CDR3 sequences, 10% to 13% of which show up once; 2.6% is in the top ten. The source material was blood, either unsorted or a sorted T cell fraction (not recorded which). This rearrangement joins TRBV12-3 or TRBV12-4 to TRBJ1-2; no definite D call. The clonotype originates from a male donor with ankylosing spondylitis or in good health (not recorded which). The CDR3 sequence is CASSLMGSRSYGYTF. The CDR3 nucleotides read TGTGCCAGCAGTTTGATGGGCAGTCGAAGCTATGGCTACACCTTC.